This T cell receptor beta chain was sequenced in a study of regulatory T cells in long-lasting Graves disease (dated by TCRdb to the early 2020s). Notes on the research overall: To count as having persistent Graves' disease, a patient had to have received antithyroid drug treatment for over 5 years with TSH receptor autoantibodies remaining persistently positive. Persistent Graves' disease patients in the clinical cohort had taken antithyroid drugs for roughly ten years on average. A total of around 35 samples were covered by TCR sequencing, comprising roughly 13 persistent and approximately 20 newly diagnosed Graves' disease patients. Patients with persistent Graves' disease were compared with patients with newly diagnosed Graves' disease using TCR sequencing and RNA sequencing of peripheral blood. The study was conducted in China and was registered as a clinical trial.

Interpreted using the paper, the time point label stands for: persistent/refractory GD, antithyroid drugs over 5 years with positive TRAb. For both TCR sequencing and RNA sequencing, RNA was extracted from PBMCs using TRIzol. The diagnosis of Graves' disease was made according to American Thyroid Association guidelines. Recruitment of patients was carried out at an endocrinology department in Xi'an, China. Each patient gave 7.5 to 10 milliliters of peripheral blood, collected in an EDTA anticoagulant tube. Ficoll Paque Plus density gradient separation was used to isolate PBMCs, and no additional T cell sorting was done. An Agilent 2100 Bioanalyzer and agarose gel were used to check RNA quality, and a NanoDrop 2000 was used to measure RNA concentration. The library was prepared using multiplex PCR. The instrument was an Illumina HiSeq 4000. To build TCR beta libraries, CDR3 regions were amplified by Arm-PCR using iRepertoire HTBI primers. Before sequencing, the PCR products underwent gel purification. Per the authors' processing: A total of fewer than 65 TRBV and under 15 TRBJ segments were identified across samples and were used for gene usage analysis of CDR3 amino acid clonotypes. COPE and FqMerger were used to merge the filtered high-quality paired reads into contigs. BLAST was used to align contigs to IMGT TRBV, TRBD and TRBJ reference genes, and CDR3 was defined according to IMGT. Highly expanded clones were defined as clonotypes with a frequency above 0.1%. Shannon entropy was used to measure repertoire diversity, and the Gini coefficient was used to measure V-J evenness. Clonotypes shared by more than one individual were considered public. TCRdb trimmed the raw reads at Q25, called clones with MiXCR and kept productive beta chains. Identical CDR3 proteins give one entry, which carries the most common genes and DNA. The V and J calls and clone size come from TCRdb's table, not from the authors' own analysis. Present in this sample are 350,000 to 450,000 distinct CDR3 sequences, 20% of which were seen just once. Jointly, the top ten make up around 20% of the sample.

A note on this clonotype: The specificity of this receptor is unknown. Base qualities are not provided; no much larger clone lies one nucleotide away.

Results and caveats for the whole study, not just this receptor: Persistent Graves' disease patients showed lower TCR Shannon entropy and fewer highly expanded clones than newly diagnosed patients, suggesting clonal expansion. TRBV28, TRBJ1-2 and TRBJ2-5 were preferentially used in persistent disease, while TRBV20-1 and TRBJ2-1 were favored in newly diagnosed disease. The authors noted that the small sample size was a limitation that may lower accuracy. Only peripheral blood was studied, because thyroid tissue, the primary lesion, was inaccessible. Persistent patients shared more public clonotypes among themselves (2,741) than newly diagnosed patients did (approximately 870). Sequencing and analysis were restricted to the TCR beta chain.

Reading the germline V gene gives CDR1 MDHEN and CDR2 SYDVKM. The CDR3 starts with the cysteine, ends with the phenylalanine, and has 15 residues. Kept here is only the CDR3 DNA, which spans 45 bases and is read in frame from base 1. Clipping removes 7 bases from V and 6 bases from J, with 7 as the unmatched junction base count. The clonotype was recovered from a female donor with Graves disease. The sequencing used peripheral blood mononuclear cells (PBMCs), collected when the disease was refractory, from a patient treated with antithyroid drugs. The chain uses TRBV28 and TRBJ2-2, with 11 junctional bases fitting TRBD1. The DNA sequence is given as TGTGCCAGCACCCCGGACAGGGGGCGGCCCGGGGAGCTGTTTTTT. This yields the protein CASTPDRGRPGELFF.